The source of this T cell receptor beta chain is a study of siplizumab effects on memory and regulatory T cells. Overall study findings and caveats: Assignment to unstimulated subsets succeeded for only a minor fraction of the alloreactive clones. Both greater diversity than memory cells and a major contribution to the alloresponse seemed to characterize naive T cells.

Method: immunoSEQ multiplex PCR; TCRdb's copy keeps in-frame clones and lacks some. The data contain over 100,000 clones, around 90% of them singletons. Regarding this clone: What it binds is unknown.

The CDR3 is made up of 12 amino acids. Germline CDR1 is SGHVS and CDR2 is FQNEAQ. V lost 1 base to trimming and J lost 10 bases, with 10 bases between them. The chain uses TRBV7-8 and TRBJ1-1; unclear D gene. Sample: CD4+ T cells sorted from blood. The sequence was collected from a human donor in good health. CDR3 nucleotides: TGTGCCAGCAGCTTAGTCAGGATGGGAGCTTTCTTT. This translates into CASSLVRMGAFF. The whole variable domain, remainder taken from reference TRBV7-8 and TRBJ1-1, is GAGVSQSPRYKVAKRGQDVALRCDPISGHVSLFWYQQALGQGPEFLTYFQNEAQLDKSGLPSDRFFAERPEGSVSTLKIQRTQQEDSAVYLCASSLVRMGAFFGQGTRLTVV.